This T cell receptor beta chain was profiled in a study of T cell repertoires in cytomegalovirus infection (dated by TCRdb to the late 2010s). Background on the whole study: Recently identified HLA-C-restricted CMV epitopes, whose presentation resists viral immunomodulation, were targeted by peptide stimulations together with well-studied HLA-B-restricted epitopes. Donor HLA type was relevant to the analysis, as public TCR beta signatures indicated carriage of CMV infection together with the matching HLA type. The investigation overall reported the following: In the ex vivo response, HLA-C-restricted CMV-specific TCR beta clonotypes were dominant, and in two of eight donors the single most frequent clonotype came from this HLA-C-restricted group. In both this cohort and an independent roughly 400-donor cohort, the cumulative frequency of public TCR beta family members distinguished carriers of CMV infection plus the relevant HLA type.

This clonotype was recorded many times. Its antigen is not yet known. One base away there is no much larger clone; base qualities are not given. The treatment or condition label on this specimen signifies: in vitro stimulation with specific CMV peptide epitopes to enrich CMV-specific T cells. Reads for this sample came from an Illumina HiSeq 1500. TCRdb reprocessing: public reads trimmed at Q25 with fastp, clones called with MiXCR, in-frame beta chains kept. Rows are unified per CDR3 protein, each entry keeping the most common DNA and genes. The sample yields about 890,000 distinct CDR3 sequences; around 31% were counted once. The ten top clones hold about 14% of the sample. V drops 1 base and J drops 0 bases, leaving 10 bases in between. The cysteine opens and the phenylalanine closes a CDR3 of 16 amino acids. Only the CDR3 portion is preserved as DNA: 48 bases, with reading frame beginning at the first base. In the germline V gene, CDR1 corresponds to SGHVS and CDR2 to FQNEAQ.

The clonotype comes from a human donor in good health (CMV status not recorded). Some clones in this sample may be carry-over from other donors' samples. This material consisted of cultured CD8+ T cells from PBMCs, taken from culture after CMV antigen stimulation. The chain employs TRBV7-8 and TRBJ2-4, with no confident D gene call. CDR3 region: CASSLVREGAKNIQYF. The DNA sequence follows: TGTGCCAGCAGCTTAGTAAGAGAAGGAGCCAAAAACATTCAGTACTTC.